This T cell receptor beta chain was profiled in a study of T cells after yellow fever vaccination. Broader study findings: Subsequent to the booster, the majority of primary-vaccination clones reappeared (roughly 95% CD4, around 85% CD8).

TCRdb passed the 5' RACE reads through MiXCR, listing each CDR3 protein once. This table holds about 340,000 distinct CDR3 sequences, around 12% found once. This clonotype has a handful of counts. The antigen remains unidentified. The ends were cut back, 7 bases at V and 2 bases at J, with 16 bases in the middle. The germline V gene has CDR1 SEHNR and CDR2 FQNEAQ (reference sequence). The CDR3 is 15 residues long. V usage is TRBV7-9 and J usage is TRBJ2-3; D assignment may be TRBD1 or TRBD2 (6 bases each). The specimen was CD4+ T cells sorted from PBMCs, collected 15 days after the yellow fever booster vaccination. This clonotype was sampled from a young man who received the YFV17D yellow fever vaccine. CDR3 residues: CASTNKGGNTDTQYF. The CDR3 DNA follows: TGTGCCAGCACCAACAAGGGGGGAAACACAGATACGCAGTATTTT.